This T cell receptor beta chain was sequenced for a study of blood T cell repertoires in COVID-19. Study overall: Sites across the United States, Italy and Spain contributed samples from acute and convalescent COVID-19. T cells, B-cell-depleted T cells, or PBMCs supplied cDNA or gDNA.

In the study's own analysis: Amplification of reference gene primers was used by the study to estimate nucleated cell counts. TCRdb keeps only in-frame clones here, not all; method: immunoSEQ multiplex PCR. V, J and clone size are those of that table, while D and trimming were read from the DNA. Of about 62,000 clones listed, 86% were seen once; the top ten hold 1.3%. The CDR3 is 14 amino acids. The germline V gene encodes CDR1 MNHEY and CDR2 SVGAGI. V shed 2 bases and J shed 10 bases, with 12 bases lying between them. The chain uses TRBV6-5 and TRBJ1-6; D unclear. The origin of this receptor is a woman aged 80 or over with acute or convalescent COVID-19. Sequencing input: peripheral blood. The CDR3 DNA follows: TGTGCCAGCAGTTACACCAAGACGGGGTCACCCCTCCACTTT. As protein: CASSYTKTGSPLHF.